This T cell receptor beta chain derives from a study of cytomegalovirus exposure and HLA in healthy donors. About the research overall: It was reported in a later analysis that the approximately 120 validation repertoires used the same platform as the 550 to 800 first-cohort repertoires.

Concerning this clone itself: Its specificity is unknown.

V was pared by 6 bases and J by 11 bases, with 13 bases between. The CDR3 is made up of 11 amino acids. In germline, CDR1 is MNHNY, CDR2 SVGAGI (reference sequence). The donors were members of the roughly 120-subject validation cohort (separate from the approximately 730-subject first cohort). Study results and limitations: The authors listed 180 or so TCR beta chains as cytomegalovirus-associated. The finding came from a later analysis; first-cohort TCR clusters tended to co-occur in the roughly 120 validation repertoires.

Libraries were prepared by immunoSEQ multiplex PCR; TCRdb keeps only in-frame clonotypes and omits some of them. The data hold some 170,000 clones, with approximately 90% observed a single time. This chain links TRBV6-6 with TRBJ1-2; D unclear. The TCR comes from a woman in her 30s in good health and CMV-seronegative. Material: PBMCs. The CDR3 loop is CASSGVAWYTF. The CDR3 nucleotides are TGTGCCAGCAGCGGGGTGGCGTGGTACACCTTC.